This is a list of T cell receptor beta chains from one sample in a study of cytomegalovirus exposure and HLA in healthy donors. The data were produced by immunoSEQ multiplex PCR, yet TCRdb's version contains in-frame clones alone and is incomplete. The repertoire holds 95,000 to 150,000 clones, with 65% to 90% as singletons. Material for sequencing was PBMCs. Receptor source: a man in his thirties or forties in good health and CMV-seronegative. Each CDR3 is given with its conserved first and last residue. The order of the fields is CDR3 protein, CDR3 DNA, D gene, J gene, V gene, clone size. D genes are given only for firm matches. Only part of the rows carry a size: once, few, many, or a class if the clone is expanded.

CDR3aa: CASRIEGASEKLFF
CDR3nt: TGCGCCAGCAGGATAGAGGGGGCCAGTGAAAAACTGTTTTTT
d_gene: TRBD1
j_gene: TRBJ1-4
v_gene: TRBV5-1
abundance: -

CDR3aa: CASSFKGQGNSPLHF
CDR3nt: TGTGCCAGCAGCTTTAAGGGGCAGGGGAATTCACCCCTCCACTTT
d_gene: -
j_gene: TRBJ1-6
v_gene: TRBV7-9
abundance: -

CDR3aa: CATSIPGQGDHEQYF
CDR3nt: TGTGCCACCAGCATACCGGGACAGGGGGACCACGAGCAGTACTTC
d_gene: TRBD1
j_gene: TRBJ2-7
v_gene: TRBV15
abundance: once

CDR3aa: CASSQAQAGELFF
CDR3nt: TGTGCCAGCAGCCAAGCTCAGGCCGGGGAGCTGTTTTTT
d_gene: -
j_gene: TRBJ2-2
v_gene: TRBV14
abundance: -

CDR3aa: CASSLGAARRNYGYTF
CDR3nt: TGTGCCAGCAGTCTGGGGGCAGCTCGACGTAACTATGGCTACACCTTC
d_gene: -
j_gene: TRBJ1-2
v_gene: TRBV25-1
abundance: -

CDR3aa: CASSPRSPGHQNTEAFF
CDR3nt: TGTGCCAGCTCACCCCGTTCACCGGGACATCAGAACACTGAAGCTTTCTTT
d_gene: -
j_gene: TRBJ1-1
v_gene: TRBV18
abundance: -

CDR3aa: CASSGGLPNTGELFF
CDR3nt: TGTGCCAGCAGCGGGGGACTACCGAACACCGGGGAGCTGTTTTTT
d_gene: TRBD2
j_gene: TRBJ2-2
v_gene: TRBV9
abundance: -

CDR3aa: CASSSGGAGTGELFF
CDR3nt: TGTGCCAGCAGTTCAGGGGGCGCGGGCACCGGGGAGCTGTTTTTT
d_gene: TRBD1
j_gene: TRBJ2-2
v_gene: TRBV28
abundance: -

CDR3aa: CASSGGQGDTEAFF
CDR3nt: TGTGCCAGCAGCGGGGGACAGGGTGACACTGAAGCTTTCTTT
d_gene: TRBD1
j_gene: TRBJ1-1
v_gene: TRBV9
abundance: -

CDR3aa: CASILGGEDTEAFF
CDR3nt: TGTGCCAGCATCCTGGGGGGGGAGGACACTGAAGCTTTCTTT
d_gene: -
j_gene: TRBJ1-1
v_gene: TRBV7-2
abundance: -

CDR3aa: CASSTDGRVGDTQYF
CDR3nt: TGTGCCAGCAGCACAGACGGCAGGGTGGGAGATACGCAGTATTTT
d_gene: -
j_gene: TRBJ2-3
v_gene: TRBV7-8
abundance: -

CDR3aa: CASRPTPGTESYNEQFF
CDR3nt: TGCGCCAGCAGACCAACCCCCGGGACTGAATCCTACAATGAGCAGTTCTTC
d_gene: -
j_gene: TRBJ2-1
v_gene: TRBV5-1
abundance: -

CDR3aa: CASSIPPPTGTNEKLFF
CDR3nt: TGTGCCAGTAGTATCCCCCCCCCTACAGGGACTAATGAAAAACTGTTTTTT
d_gene: -
j_gene: TRBJ1-4
v_gene: TRBV19
abundance: -

CDR3aa: CASSRKVRETQYF
CDR3nt: TGTGCCAGCAGTCGAAAGGTGAGGGAGACCCAGTACTTC
d_gene: -
j_gene: TRBJ2-5
v_gene: TRBV27
abundance: -

CDR3aa: CASTSWSHNEQFF
CDR3nt: TGTGCCAGCACCTCTTGGAGTCACAATGAGCAGTTCTTC
d_gene: -
j_gene: TRBJ2-1
v_gene: TRBV6-5
abundance: -

CDR3aa: CASSSHRDSTDTQYF
CDR3nt: TGTGCCAGCAGTTCTCACAGGGATAGCACAGATACGCAGTATTTT
d_gene: -
j_gene: TRBJ2-3
v_gene: TRBV28
abundance: -

CDR3aa: CASGLGRTPQETQYF
CDR3nt: TGTGCTAGTGGTTTGGGCAGGACTCCACAAGAGACCCAGTACTTC
d_gene: -
j_gene: TRBJ2-5
v_gene: TRBV12-5
abundance: -

CDR3aa: CASSLGMGGNTEAFF
CDR3nt: TGCGCCAGCAGCTTGGGGATGGGGGGAAACACTGAAGCTTTCTTT
d_gene: -
j_gene: TRBJ1-1
v_gene: TRBV5-1
abundance: -

CDR3aa: CASSPPGRGEETQYF
CDR3nt: TGTGCCAGCAGCCCGCCCGGGCGGGGGGAAGAGACCCAGTACTTC
d_gene: TRBD2
j_gene: TRBJ2-5
v_gene: TRBV7-9
abundance: -

CDR3aa: CASSHESGRGETQYF
CDR3nt: TGCGCCAGCAGTCATGAATCAGGGAGGGGAGAGACCCAGTACTTC
d_gene: TRBD2
j_gene: TRBJ2-5
v_gene: TRBV23-1
abundance: -

CDR3aa: CASSPSGGYNEQFF
CDR3nt: TGTGCCAGCAGCCCTAGCGGGGGCTACAATGAGCAGTTCTTC
d_gene: TRBD2
j_gene: TRBJ2-1
v_gene: TRBV14
abundance: -

CDR3aa: CASSLRLAGGLTYNEQFF
CDR3nt: TGTGCCAGCAGTTTGAGACTAGCGGGGGGGCTAACCTACAATGAGCAGTTCTTC
d_gene: TRBD2
j_gene: TRBJ2-1
v_gene: TRBV28
abundance: -

CDR3aa: CASSERRSNQPQHF
CDR3nt: TGTGCCAGCAGTGAAAGGAGGAGCAATCAGCCCCAGCATTTT
d_gene: -
j_gene: TRBJ1-5
v_gene: TRBV2
abundance: -

CDR3aa: CSVERGQGGETQYF
CDR3nt: TGCAGCGTTGAAAGGGGGCAAGGGGGAGAGACCCAGTACTTC
d_gene: TRBD1
j_gene: TRBJ2-5
v_gene: TRBV29-1
abundance: -

CDR3aa: CASSVIQGGSTDTQYF
CDR3nt: TGTGCCAGCAGCGTTATCCAGGGGGGAAGCACAGATACGCAGTATTTT
d_gene: -
j_gene: TRBJ2-3
v_gene: TRBV5-5
abundance: few

CDR3aa: CASSSQETQYF
CDR3nt: TGCGCCAGCAGCTCACAAGAGACCCAGTACTTC
d_gene: -
j_gene: TRBJ2-5
v_gene: TRBV5-1
abundance: -

CDR3aa: CASSQEMTGYADTQYF
CDR3nt: TGCGCCAGCAGCCAAGAAATGACAGGGTATGCAGATACGCAGTATTTT
d_gene: TRBD1
j_gene: TRBJ2-3
v_gene: TRBV4-1
abundance: -

CDR3aa: CASSGGTGSYGYTF
CDR3nt: TGTGCCAGCAGTGGGGGGACAGGGAGCTATGGCTACACCTTC
d_gene: TRBD1
j_gene: TRBJ1-2
v_gene: TRBV2
abundance: -

CDR3aa: CASSPTGLNTEAFF
CDR3nt: TGTGCCAGCAGCCCGACAGGTTTGAACACTGAAGCTTTCTTT
d_gene: -
j_gene: TRBJ1-1
v_gene: TRBV6-4
abundance: -

CDR3aa: CATSRDGAGVPDTQYF
CDR3nt: TGTGCCACCAGCAGAGATGGTGCGGGGGTGCCAGATACGCAGTATTTT
d_gene: TRBD2
j_gene: TRBJ2-3
v_gene: TRBV15
abundance: -

CDR3aa: CASSPERLAGATDTQYF
CDR3nt: TGTGCCAGCTCACCAGAGAGACTAGCGGGTGCCACAGATACGCAGTATTTT
d_gene: TRBD2
j_gene: TRBJ2-3
v_gene: TRBV18
abundance: -

CDR3aa: CASSIISVTYNEQFF
CDR3nt: TGTGCCAGTAGTATCATCAGCGTCACCTACAATGAGCAGTTCTTC
d_gene: -
j_gene: TRBJ2-1
v_gene: TRBV19
abundance: -

CDR3aa: CASFDSLNSPLHF
CDR3nt: TGTGCCAGTTTCGACAGTCTAAATTCACCCCTCCACTTT
d_gene: -
j_gene: TRBJ1-6
v_gene: TRBV5-4
abundance: -

CDR3aa: CASSVGTGVDGYTF
CDR3nt: TGTGCCAGCAGCGTCGGGACAGGCGTGGATGGCTACACCTTC
d_gene: TRBD1
j_gene: TRBJ1-2
v_gene: TRBV9
abundance: -

CDR3aa: CASSPRLAGGSEQYF
CDR3nt: TGTGCCAGCAGCCCCCGACTTGCGGGGGGTTCCGAGCAGTACTTC
d_gene: TRBD2
j_gene: TRBJ2-7
v_gene: TRBV6-5
abundance: -